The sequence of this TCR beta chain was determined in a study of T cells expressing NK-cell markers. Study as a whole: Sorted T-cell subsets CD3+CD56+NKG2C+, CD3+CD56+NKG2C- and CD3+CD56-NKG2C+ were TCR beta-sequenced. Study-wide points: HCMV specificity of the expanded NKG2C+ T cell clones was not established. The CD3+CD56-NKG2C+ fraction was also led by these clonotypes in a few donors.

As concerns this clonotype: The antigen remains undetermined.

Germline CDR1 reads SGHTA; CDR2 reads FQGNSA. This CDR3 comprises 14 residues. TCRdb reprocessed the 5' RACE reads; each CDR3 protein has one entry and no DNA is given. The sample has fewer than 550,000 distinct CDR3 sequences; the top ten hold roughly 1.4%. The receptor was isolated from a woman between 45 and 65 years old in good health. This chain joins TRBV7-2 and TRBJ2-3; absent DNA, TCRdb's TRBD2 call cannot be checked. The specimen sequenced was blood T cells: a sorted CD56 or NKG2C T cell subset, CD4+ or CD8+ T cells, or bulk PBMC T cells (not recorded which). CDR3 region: CASSRGERADTQYF. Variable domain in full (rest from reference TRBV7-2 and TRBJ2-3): GAGVSQSPSNKVTEKGKDVELRCDPISGHTALYWYRQSLGQGLEFLIYFQGNSAPDKSGLPSDRFSAERTGGSVSTLTIQRTQQEDSAVYLCASSRGERADTQYFGPGTRLTVL.